Shown below are 21 T cell receptor beta chains from a single sample sequenced in a study of regulatory T cells in long-lasting Graves disease. With iRepertoire HTBI primers and Arm-PCR of CDR3 regions, TCR beta libraries were built. TCRdb passed the multiplex PCR reads through MiXCR, listing each CDR3 protein once. The sample consists of 300,000 to 400,000 distinct CDR3 sequences, roughly a sixth of them appearing once. Time point meaning: newly diagnosed GD, antithyroid drugs for less than 3 months. Scientists built the TCR library using RNA that was extracted from PBMCs. In addition, the sample was reused for a study of T cells in Graves' hyperthyroidism and ophthalmopathy.

The sequenced sample was peripheral blood mononuclear cells (PBMCs), obtained at new diagnosis, from a patient treated with antithyroid drugs. The receptors shown here come from a man aged 35-49 years with Graves disease.

This clonotype was recorded many times. The chain employs TRBV28 and TRBJ2-5; D may match TRBD1 or TRBD2 (5 bases each). The germline V gene encodes CDR1 MDHEN and CDR2 SYDVKM. V lost 5 bases, J lost 0 bases, and 7 bases lay in between. This CDR3 is 13 amino acids long. The DNA for the CDR3 is TGTGCCAGCAGTCGGGGCAACCAAGAGACCCAGTACTTC. The encoded protein is CASSRGNQETQYF.

In its sample, this clonotype was seen many times. The chain uses TRBV30 and TRBJ2-1; 10 nucleotides agree with TRBD1. The CDR3 has 15 residues. Germline CDR1 is GTSNPN and CDR2 is SVGIG (reference sequence). V dropped 3 bases and J dropped 6; count of bases not matched to a gene: 8. CDR3 protein: CAWRAGTGVLNEQFF. CDR3 DNA: TGTGCCTGGAGAGCCGGGACAGGGGTACTCAATGAGCAGTTCTTC.

At least ten counts were recorded for this clonotype. The chain has TRBV24-1 and TRBJ2-1, with D perhaps TRBD2 (6 bases). The CDR3 spans 15 residues. Germline V gene lookup returns CDR1 KGHDR and CDR2 SFDVKD. Deletions cut 4 bases from V and 3 bases from J, with 12 bases between. The CDR3 is CATSDRDLSYNEQFF. The CDR3 DNA sequence: TGTGCCACCAGTGACCGGGACTTAAGCTACAATGAGCAGTTCTTC.

As to this clonotype: A much larger clone is a single base away; this may be a read error. The rearrangement uses TRBV29-1 and TRBJ2-4; D gene unclear. The V end lost 8 bases, the J end lost 1 base, and 12 bases lay between the germline ends. This CDR3 has 13 residues. Germline lookup yields CDR1 SQVTM and CDR2 ANQGSEA. CDR3 region: CSIGTGAKNIQYF. The CDR3 nucleotides are TGCAGCATCGGAACTGGCGCCAAAAACATTCAGTACTTC.

This chain connects TRBV7-2 to TRBJ2-5; 7 bases agree with TRBD2. CDR1 is SGHTA, CDR2 FQGNSA, per germline. The length of the CDR3 is 14 residues. Trimming at V came to 5 bases and at J to 7 bases, leaving 10 bases not matched to a gene. This chain's CDR3 is CASSPPGGVVTQYF. In DNA, the CDR3 is TGTGCCAGCAGCCCCCCTGGGGGGGTTGTGACCCAGTACTTC.

This clonotype has at least ten counts. The V and J genes are TRBV6-2 or TRBV6-3 and TRBJ1-5; 9 nucleotides agree with TRBD1. Trimming removed 6 bases from V and 4 bases from J; junction bases left unmatched: 4. The CDR3 contains 14 residues. Germline V gene sequence: CDR1 MNHEY, CDR2 SVGEGT. CDR3 loop: CASRQGQGNQPQHF. The CDR3, as DNA: TGTGCCAGCAGACAAGGACAGGGGAATCAGCCCCAGCATTTT.

This clonotype has ten or more counts. The V gene is TRBV29-1, the J gene TRBJ2-1; possibly TRBD1 for D (6 bases). The CDR3 sequence is 14 residues long. Germline CDR1 reads SQVTM; CDR2 reads ANQGSEA. Trimming stripped 4 bases from V and 3 bases from J, with 13 bases between. The CDR3 nucleotides are TGCAGCGTTGTCGGGGAAGGGGGCTACAATGAGCAGTTCTTC. Protein product: CSVVGEGGYNEQFF.

The sample holds many counts of this clonotype. The CDR3: CASSVGTGNADTQYF. Here the CDR3 DNA reads TGTGCCAGCAGCGTAGGGACAGGGAATGCAGATACGCAGTATTTT. The V and J genes are TRBV9 and TRBJ2-3; 8 bases fit TRBD1. In germline, CDR1 is SGDLS, CDR2 YYNGEE. Trimming at V came to 0 bases and at J to 4 bases, leaving 4 bases not matched to a gene. This CDR3 contains 15 residues. Full variable domain (remainder filled in from reference TRBV9 and TRBJ2-3): DSGVTQTPKHLITATGQRVTLRCSPRSGDLSVYWYQQSLDQGLQFLIQYYNGEERAKGNILERFSAQQFPDLHSELNLSSLELGDSALYFCASSVGTGNADTQYFGPGTRLTVL.

This sequence joins TRBV9 and TRBJ1-4, with D unclear. Trimming left V 3 bases short and J 3 bases short, with 9 bases between. Per germline, CDR1 SGDLS and CDR2 YYNGEE. The CDR3 sequence is 14 residues long. The CDR3: CASSEGISNEKLFF. The CDR3 DNA is TGTGCCAGCAGCGAAGGGATATCTAATGAAAAACTGTTTTTT. Filled out from reference TRBV9 and TRBJ1-4, the complete variable domain reads DSGVTQTPKHLITATGQRVTLRCSPRSGDLSVYWYQQSLDQGLQFLIQYYNGEERAKGNILERFSAQQFPDLHSELNLSSLELGDSALYFCASSEGISNEKLFFGSGTQLSVL.

This chain connects TRBV29-1 to TRBJ2-1, with a tentative D call TRBD2 (7 bases). Germline CDR1 is SQVTM and CDR2 is ANQGSEA. This CDR3 spans 14 amino acids. V was clipped by 6 bases and J by 10 bases, with 22 bases between them. CDR3 region: CSVAPSGGGYEQFF. The DNA of the CDR3 is TGCAGCGTCGCACCCAGTGGGGGGGGCTACGAGCAGTTCTTC.

This clonotype was detected ten times or more. The chain couples TRBV28 to TRBJ2-3, with TRBD2 matching 16 bases. J lost 1 base, V lost 5 bases, and 15 bases had no gene match. Germline CDR1 MDHEN, CDR2 SYDVKM. This CDR3 has 21 residues. Written as DNA, the CDR3 is TGTGCCAGCAGTAGAGAGGGCCACAGGGGACTAGCGGGGGGGGGCACAGATACGCAGTATTTT. Translation: CASSREGHRGLAGGGTDTQYF.

This clonotype was recorded many times. This chain joins TRBV2 and TRBJ2-1; 7 nucleotides match TRBD1. The CDR3 spans 14 residues. V gave up 3 bases and J gave up 8 bases; unmatched junction bases: 7. In germline, CDR1 is SNHLY, CDR2 FYNNEI. CDR3 sequence (DNA): TGTGCCAGCAGTGATCAAGGGGGCAGGGATGAGCAGTTCTTC. Its protein is CASSDQGGRDEQFF.

This clonotype was seen repeatedly, ten times or more. The gene calls are TRBV18 and TRBJ2-5; no reliable D call. CDR3 length: 13 residues. V lost 1 base and J lost 1, with 4 bases in between. Germline V gene lookup returns CDR1 KGHSH and CDR2 LQKENI. For the CDR3, the DNA is TGTGCCAGCTCACCACAGGGCCAAGAGACCCAGTACTTC. Translated, it gives CASSPQGQETQYF.

This clonotype was counted many times. This chain joins TRBV28 and TRBJ2-7, with 9 positions matching TRBD2. The CDR3 contains 13 residues. CDR1 MDHEN and CDR2 SYDVKM come from the germline V gene. J lost 0 bases, V lost 7 bases, and 1 base had no gene match. The CDR3 reads CASTAGGSYEQYF. CDR3 in DNA: TGTGCCAGCACAGCGGGGGGCTCCTACGAGCAGTACTTC.

To note about this clonotype: One base separates it from a far larger clone, so it is likely a read error. The rearrangement joins TRBV5-5 to TRBJ2-5, with D possibly called TRBD1 or TRBD2 (5 bases each). This CDR3 comprises 15 residues. Germline-derived CDR1 and CDR2 are SGHKS and YYEKEE (reference sequence). Trimming stripped 4 bases from V and 11 bases from J, with 24 bases between. The chain's CDR3 is CASSGSEISGHEQYF. The CDR3 nucleotides are TGTGCCAGCAGCGGGTCGGAGATCTCGGGGCATGAGCAGTACTTC.

On this clonotype itself: The CDR3 does not close with the conserved phenylalanine or tryptophan, likely indicating a read error. The J gene is TRBJ2-7, the V gene TRBV15; D possibly corresponds to TRBD1 (6 bases). This CDR3 spans 13 amino acids. The V and J ends lost 1 base and 4 bases respectively, with 8 bases between them. Germline-derived CDR1 and CDR2 are LNHNV and YYDKDF (reference sequence). The CDR3 DNA is TGTGCCACCAGCAGAGGGACAGTTTACGAGCAGTACCTC. Translating gives CATSRGTVYEQYL.

This clonotype has just a few counts. The V and J genes are TRBV20-1 and TRBJ2-7, with 9 bases fitting TRBD1. This CDR3 region has 13 residues. After removal of 3 bases from V and 4 bases from J, the junction contained 4 bases not matched to a gene. Germline V gives CDR1 DFQATT, CDR2 SNEGSKA (reference sequence). CDR3 DNA sequence: TGCAGTGCTAGTTACAGGGGGCAATACGAGCAGTACTTC. Its protein is CSASYRGQYEQYF.

This chain connects TRBV2 to TRBJ2-5, with 10 positions matching TRBD1. V was clipped by 5 bases and J by 3 bases; unmatched bases: 3. The CDR3 extends over 14 amino acids. Germline V gives CDR1 SNHLY, CDR2 FYNNEI. The CDR3 DNA reads TGTGCCAGCAGTACGGACAGGGGGGAAGAGACCCAGTACTTC. Protein sequence: CASSTDRGEETQYF.

This clonotype was detected ten times or more. The V gene is TRBV2, the J gene TRBJ1-4, with D possibly TRBD1 on 6 matching bases. With 4 bases removed from V and 7 bases from J, the gap between germline ends came to 13 bases. This CDR3 region has 14 residues. In germline, CDR1 is SNHLY, CDR2 FYNNEI. In nucleotides, the CDR3 is TGTGCCAGCAGTGCAGTACAGGGAGGTGAAAAACTGTTTTTT. This encodes CASSAVQGGEKLFF.

This chain connects TRBV9 to TRBJ2-3, with D uncertain. V shed 0 bases and J shed 2 bases, with 13 bases lying between them. CDR1 SGDLS and CDR2 YYNGEE come from the germline V gene. The CDR3 length is 16 residues. The CDR3 bases are TGTGCCAGCAGCGTAGGACCGGCCCCACACACAGATACGCAGTATTTT. This encodes CASSVGPAPHTDTQYF.

This clonotype was seen more than once but under ten times. CDR3 residues: CASSYRAGTDTQYF. CDR3 DNA: TGTGCCAGCAGTTACAGGGCTGGCACAGATACGCAGTATTTT. The chain uses TRBV5-6 and TRBJ2-3, with D possibly being TRBD1 (6 bases). The V gene lost 5 bases and the J gene lost 1 base, with 11 bases spanning the gap. Looked up from germline, CDR1 is SGHDT and CDR2 is YYEEEE. The CDR3 totals 14 residues.